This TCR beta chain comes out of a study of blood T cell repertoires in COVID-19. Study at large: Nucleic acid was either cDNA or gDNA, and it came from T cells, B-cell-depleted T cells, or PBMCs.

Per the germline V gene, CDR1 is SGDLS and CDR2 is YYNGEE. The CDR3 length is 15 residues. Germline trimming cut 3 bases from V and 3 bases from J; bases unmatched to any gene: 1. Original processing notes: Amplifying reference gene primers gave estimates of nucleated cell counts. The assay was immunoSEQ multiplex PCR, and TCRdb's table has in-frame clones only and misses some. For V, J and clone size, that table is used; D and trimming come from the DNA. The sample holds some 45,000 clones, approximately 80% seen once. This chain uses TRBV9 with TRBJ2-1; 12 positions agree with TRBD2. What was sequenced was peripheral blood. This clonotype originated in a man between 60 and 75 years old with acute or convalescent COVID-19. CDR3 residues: CASSGTSGDYNEQFF. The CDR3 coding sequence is TGTGCCAGCAGCGGGACTAGCGGGGACTACAATGAGCAGTTCTTC.